The 30 T cell receptor beta chains reported below all come from one sample, sequenced in a study of radiation and T cells in renal cell carcinoma. The protocol was immunoSEQ multiplex PCR, while the TCRdb copy is restricted to in-frame clones and leaves out a portion. The sample holds just under 80,000 clones, 80% to 90% seen once. Time point defined: blood 2 weeks post-SBRT. Sample treatment: 15 Gy SBRT to primary tumor, nephrectomy 4 weeks later. This specimen was blood, taken from a patient whose treatment included radiotherapy and nephrectomy. These receptors all come from a woman aged 50 to 60 with renal cell carcinoma.

This chain joins TRBV7-2 and TRBJ2-5, with D perhaps TRBD2 (6 bases). The CDR3 is 15 residues long. CDR1 is SGHTA, CDR2 FQGNSA, per germline. Trimming took off 2 bases at V and 5 bases at J, with 15 bases between the two ends. This CDR3 reads CASSLIAARGETQYF. CDR3 sequence (DNA): TGTGCCAGCAGCTTAATAGCGGCTCGGGGTGAGACCCAGTACTTC.

V and J are TRBV28 and TRBJ1-5, with D possibly TRBD1 on 6 matching bases. This CDR3 contains 15 residues. CDR1 and CDR2 from the germline V gene are MDHEN and SYDVKM. Trimming took 7 bases from V and 6 from J, leaving 19 bases between them. CDR3 amino acids: CASTHPGEVGQPQHF. Written as DNA, the CDR3 is TGTGCCAGCACCCACCCAGGGGAAGTCGGTCAGCCCCAGCATTTT.

The chain recombines TRBV30 with TRBJ1-2; D not certain. The length of the CDR3 is 13 residues. V lost 0 bases and J lost 8, with 13 bases in between. CDR1 is GTSNPN, CDR2 SVGIG, per germline (reference sequence). CDR3 in DNA: TGTGCCTGGAGTGTACAACGGCTTCACGGCTACACCTTC. This codes for CAWSVQRLHGYTF.

The rearrangement links TRBV9 to TRBJ2-7, with a tentative D call TRBD2 (6 bases). CDR3 length equals 12 residues. The germline V gene has CDR1 SGDLS and CDR2 YYNGEE. Trimming took 4 bases from V and 7 from J, leaving 12 bases between them. The CDR3 is CASSPGVGEQYF. The CDR3 bases are TGTGCCAGCAGCCCGGGAGTGGGAGAGCAGTACTTC.

The chain combines TRBV19 with TRBJ2-7; D possibly corresponds to TRBD1 (5 bases). Looked up from germline, CDR1 is LNHDA and CDR2 is SQIVND (reference sequence). Trimming removed 1 base at V and 2 bases at J, with 9 bases between. The length of the CDR3 is 14 residues. The CDR3 sequence: CASSIAGIAYEQYF. CDR3 nucleotide sequence: TGTGCCAGTAGTATAGCAGGGATCGCCTACGAGCAGTACTTC.

V usage is TRBV10-1 and J usage is TRBJ1-4; D not resolved. This CDR3 is built from 13 residues. Germline V gene data show CDR1 as WNHNN and CDR2 as SYGVQD (reference sequence). V dropped 0 bases and J dropped 8 bases, with 7 bases sitting between them. The CDR3 spells CASSESRTEKLFF. CDR3 DNA sequence: TGCGCCAGCAGTGAGTCGAGAACGGAAAAACTGTTTTTT.

The chain combines TRBV14 with TRBJ2-5, with TRBD2 matching over 11 bases. The J call could be wrong; TRBJ2-7 is a better fit for the DNA end. The CDR3 runs 15 residues. Germline V lookup: CDR1 SGHDN, CDR2 FVKESK. The CDR3 bases are TGTGCCAGCAGCCAAGGACTAGCGGGGTCCTACGAGCAGTACTTC. Protein sequence: CASSQGLAGSYEQYF.

The rearrangement links TRBV4-2 to TRBJ2-7; D is possibly TRBD1 or TRBD2 (5 bases each). CDR1 and CDR2 (germline): LGHNA, YNFKEQ. The CDR3 covers 14 residues. V was shortened by 1 base and J by 5 bases, with 12 bases between the two germline ends. The CDR3 loop reads CASSQVGTRNEQYF. As DNA, the CDR3 is TGTGCCAGCAGCCAAGTGGGGACGAGGAACGAGCAGTACTTC.

The genes are TRBV28 and TRBJ1-2; D possibly corresponds to TRBD1 (6 bases). Trimming removed 5 bases at V and 0 bases at J, with 10 bases between. Germline lookup yields CDR1 MDHEN and CDR2 SYDVKM. CDR3 length equals 14 residues. The CDR3 region is CASSEQGANYGYTF. The CDR3 bases are TGTGCCAGCAGTGAACAGGGAGCTAACTATGGCTACACCTTC.

This rearrangement joins TRBV2 to TRBJ2-1; unclear D gene. The CDR3 extends over 15 amino acids. Germline CDR1 reads SNHLY; CDR2 reads FYNNEI. The V end lost 6 bases, the J end lost 6 bases, and 18 bases lay between the germline ends. The CDR3 nucleotides read TGTGCCAGCAGCTCTGGGCAGGTAGCCCCCAATGAGCAGTTCTTC. Translated, it gives CASSSGQVAPNEQFF.

The chain employs TRBV10-3 and TRBJ1-5; D unclear. Trimming removed 0 bases at V and 10 bases at J, with 10 bases between. Germline values: CDR1 ENHRY, CDR2 SYGVKD. The CDR3 is made up of 13 amino acids. The CDR3 DNA reads TGTGCCATCAGTGAGTCGTCCCGGGAACCCCAGCATTTT. Amino acids: CAISESSREPQHF.

The chain has TRBV27 and TRBJ1-1; D is unclear. V lost 4 bases and J lost 2, with 8 bases in between. CDR1 is MNHEY, CDR2 SMNVEV, per germline (reference sequence). The CDR3 is 13 residues long. In DNA form, the CDR3 reads TGTGCCAGCAGTTCGGGCCCAAACACTGAAGCTTTCTTT. Translating it yields CASSSGPNTEAFF.

This clone was counted a single time. V and J are TRBV15 and TRBJ2-2; D remains ambiguous. CDR3 size: 13 residues. Germline values: CDR1 LNHNV, CDR2 YYDKDF (reference sequence). V dropped 0 bases and J dropped 7 bases, with 6 bases sitting between them. The CDR3 reads CATSRDQDGELFF. The CDR3 nucleotides read TGTGCCACCAGCAGAGATCAAGACGGGGAGCTGTTTTTT.

The V gene is TRBV27, the J gene TRBJ1-2, with 7 bases that match TRBD1. CDR1 and CDR2 (germline): MNHEY, SMNVEV (reference sequence). This CDR3 has 12 residues. V was clipped by 7 bases and J by 6 bases; unmatched bases: 5. The CDR3 reads CASKRQGHGYTF. CDR3 sequence (DNA): TGTGCCAGCAAGAGACAGGGACATGGCTACACCTTC.

This clone was detected once. The chain carries TRBV5-4 and TRBJ2-1; either TRBD1 or TRBD2 may supply D (5 bases each). V was cut by 0 bases and J by 5 bases, with 9 bases left in between. CDR3 size: 14 residues. Germline V gene data show CDR1 as SGHNT and CDR2 as YYREEE (reference sequence). The CDR3 nucleotides read TGTGCCAGCAGCTTGGTGGGACGGAACAATGAGCAGTTCTTC. It translates to CASSLVGRNNEQFF. The full variable domain, its missing parts supplied by reference TRBV5-4 and TRBJ2-1, is ETGVTQSPTHLIKTRGQQVTLRCSSQSGHNTVSWYQQALGQGPQFIFQYYREEENGRGNFPPRFSGLQFPNYSSELNVNALELDDSALYLCASSLVGRNNEQFFGPGTRLTVL.

The chain combines TRBV14 with TRBJ2-7; D call uncertain. CDR1 SGHDN and CDR2 FVKESK come from the germline V gene. This CDR3 contains 12 residues. Trimming stripped 6 bases from V and 0 bases from J, with 6 bases between. The CDR3 sequence: CASRGYSYEQYF. For the CDR3, the DNA is TGTGCCAGCAGGGGGTACTCCTACGAGCAGTACTTC.

This clone has more than one count but fewer than ten. The J gene is TRBJ1-1, the V gene TRBV7-6; 8 bases align to TRBD1. Unmatched junction bases numbered 11, after V lost 5 bases and J lost 3 bases. The CDR3 spans 16 residues. Germline CDR1 SGHVS, CDR2 FNYEAQ. This CDR3 reads CASSLDRDWGHTEAFF. CDR3 in DNA: TGTGCCAGCAGCCTGGACAGGGATTGGGGACACACTGAAGCTTTCTTT.

The chain employs TRBV28 and TRBJ2-7; D is perhaps TRBD2 (5 bases). The CDR3 contains 14 residues. Per the germline V gene, CDR1 is MDHEN and CDR2 is SYDVKM. V was trimmed by 6 bases and J by 4 bases, leaving 16 bases between them. This chain's CDR3 is CASSPSGKVYEQYF. The CDR3 DNA is TGTGCCAGCAGCCCCAGCGGCAAGGTGTACGAGCAGTACTTC. Full variable domain (missing parts from reference TRBV28 and TRBJ2-7): DVKVTQSSRYLVKRTGEKVFLECVQDMDHENMFWYRQDPGLGLRLIYFSYDVKMKEKGDIPEGYSVSREKKERFSLILESASTNQTSMYLCASSPSGKVYEQYFGPGTRLTVT.

The chain links TRBV18 to TRBJ2-5, with 7 bases lining up with TRBD1. Germline V gene lookup returns CDR1 KGHSH and CDR2 LQKENI. This CDR3 is 16 amino acids long. V lost 0 bases to trimming and J lost 1 base; unmatched junction nucleotides: 5. CDR3 DNA: TGTGCCAGCTCACCACCTGGGACAGCCTTCCAAGAGACCCAGTACTTC. Protein: CASSPPGTAFQETQYF.

J is TRBJ2-3 and V is TRBV5-1, with 12 bases identical to TRBD2. Looked up from germline, CDR1 is SGHRS and CDR2 is YFSETQ. The CDR3 loop spans 17 amino acids. With V trimmed by 2 bases and J by 0 bases, 4 bases remained unmatched. The CDR3 region is CASSLGLAGPSTDTQYF. CDR3 DNA sequence: TGCGCCAGCAGCTTAGGACTAGCGGGGCCGAGCACAGATACGCAGTATTTT. The whole variable domain, filled in from reference TRBV5-1 and TRBJ2-3, reads KAGVTQTPRYLIKTRGQQVTLSCSPISGHRSVSWYQQTPGQGLQFLFEYFSETQRNKGNFPGRFSGRQFSNSRSEMNVSTLELGDSALYLCASSLGLAGPSTDTQYFGPGTRLTVL.

The V gene is TRBV5-4, the J gene TRBJ2-5, with 7 bases lining up with TRBD2. Germline-derived CDR1 and CDR2 are SGHNT and YYREEE (reference sequence). V lost 7 bases, J lost 3 bases, and 18 bases stayed unmatched. This CDR3 is built from 17 residues. CDR3 sequence reads: CASPRPSGKGIKETQYF. The CDR3 DNA follows: TGTGCCAGCCCAAGGCCAAGCGGGAAGGGTATCAAAGAGACCCAGTACTTC.

With respect to this clone: Other DNA sequences of this sample code for an identical CDR3. This sequence joins TRBV18 and TRBJ2-2; D unresolved. The CDR3 extends over 13 amino acids. Germline CDR1 is KGHSH and CDR2 is LQKENI. V lost 3 bases to trimming and J lost 0 bases, with 2 bases between them. The CDR3 nucleotides read TGTGCCAGCTCACCCCCGAACACCGGGGAGCTGTTTTTT. Amino acids: CASSPPNTGELFF.

The rearrangement joins TRBV9 to TRBJ2-1; possible D gene TRBD2, 6 bases. Trimming shortened V by 2 bases and J by 5 bases, and 14 bases separated the two germline ends. This CDR3 is built from 15 residues. The germline gives CDR1 SGDLS, CDR2 YYNGEE. The CDR3 region is CASSVTVLADNEQFF. The CDR3 DNA reads as TGTGCCAGCAGCGTTACTGTACTAGCCGACAATGAGCAGTTCTTC.

The rearrangement uses TRBV19 and TRBJ1-1; D is undetermined. V lost 6 bases and J lost 0, with 11 bases in between. CDR1 is LNHDA, CDR2 SQIVND, per germline (reference sequence). The length of the CDR3 is 14 residues. The CDR3 sequence is CASSAGRLNTEAFF. The CDR3, as DNA: TGTGCCAGTAGCGCCGGACGGTTGAACACTGAAGCTTTCTTT.

V gene TRBV10-3 combines with J gene TRBJ2-7; no reliable D call. CDR1 is ENHRY, CDR2 SYGVKD, per germline. Trimming stripped 2 bases from V and 1 base from J, with 9 bases between. This CDR3 has 14 amino acids. Here the CDR3 reads CAISEGYGSYEQYF. The CDR3 DNA reads TGTGCCATCAGTGAGGGATACGGGTCCTACGAGCAGTACTTC.

The rearrangement uses TRBV6-1 and TRBJ1-1; 7 bases are a match to TRBD1. The CDR3 consists of 17 residues. V was pared by 1 base and J by 1 base, with 9 bases of the junction left unmatched. CDR1 is MNHNS and CDR2 is SASEGT in the germline V gene. The CDR3 reads CASSEDRGGDGNTEAFF. In DNA, the CDR3 is TGTGCCAGCAGTGAAGACAGGGGAGGGGATGGGAACACTGAAGCTTTCTTT.

The chain has TRBV19 and TRBJ2-2, with unresolved D. This CDR3 is built from 16 residues. The V end lost 3 bases, the J end lost 1 base, and 12 bases lay between the germline ends. Per the germline V gene, CDR1 is LNHDA and CDR2 is SQIVND (reference sequence). CDR3 in amino acids: CASSMGSGKNTGELFF. CDR3 in DNA: TGTGCCAGTAGTATGGGTAGTGGGAAGAACACCGGGGAGCTGTTTTTT.

The chain's CDR3 is CASSQGAVTEQYF. In DNA form, the CDR3 reads TGTGCCAGTTCACAGGGGGCTGTCACCGAGCAGTACTTC. The J gene is TRBJ2-7, the V gene TRBV19; TRBD1 matches at 9 bases. CDR3 length: 13 amino acids. The germline V gene has CDR1 LNHDA and CDR2 SQIVND (reference sequence). After removal of 8 bases from V and 6 bases from J, the junction contained 8 bases not matched to a gene.

There are a few counts of this clone. The chain carries TRBV4-1 and TRBJ1-4; possibly TRBD1 for D (6 bases). The CDR3 is made up of 14 amino acids. CDR1 and CDR2 from the germline V gene are MGHRA and YSYEKL. V lost 6 bases to trimming and J lost 6 bases, with 14 bases between them. As DNA, the CDR3 is TGCGCCAGCAGGACGGCGGCAGGGGATGAAAAACTGTTTTTT. Protein product: CASRTAAGDEKLFF.

The V and J genes are TRBV23-1 and TRBJ2-1; 9 positions agree with TRBD2. TRBV23-1 is an ORF; its function is uncertain. This CDR3 contains 19 residues. The ends lost 0 bases at V and 5 bases at J; junction bases unmatched: 14. The CDR3 DNA is TGCGCCAGCAGTCAATCCCCGCCTAGCGGGACCTTTTTCAACAATGAGCAGTTCTTC. This sequence encodes CASSQSPPSGTFFNNEQFF.